The next 18 T cell receptor beta chains were all read from a single sample in a study of blood T cell repertoires in COVID-19. Using immunoSEQ multiplex PCR, the repertoire was profiled, and TCRdb retains in-frame clones only, with some absent. The sample contains about 170,000 clones, about 87% of which appear only once. What was sequenced was peripheral blood. These receptors came from a man between 60 and 70 years old with acute or convalescent COVID-19.

The chain is built from TRBV24-1 and TRBJ1-5; 7 nucleotides line up with TRBD1. This CDR3 spans 14 amino acids. Unmatched junction bases numbered 5, after V lost 4 bases and J lost 6 bases. Looked up from germline, CDR1 is KGHDR and CDR2 is SFDVKD. This CDR3 is CATSETTGSQPQHF. CDR3 coding DNA: TGTGCCACCAGTGAAACGACAGGGAGTCAGCCCCAGCATTTT.

The V and J genes are TRBV7-2 and TRBJ1-1; 9 nucleotides line up with TRBD1. The CDR3 extends over 14 amino acids. Trimming removed 4 bases from V and 4 bases from J; junction bases left unmatched: 4. Per germline, CDR1 SGHTA and CDR2 FQGNSA. The CDR3 sequence: CASSSTGGGTEAFF. The CDR3 DNA is TGTGCCAGCAGCTCCACAGGGGGCGGCACTGAAGCTTTCTTT.

This chain connects TRBV9 to TRBJ1-3; D is unresolved. This CDR3 has 16 amino acids. Trimming left V 0 bases short and J 0 bases short, with 10 bases between. Germline V lookup: CDR1 SGDLS, CDR2 YYNGEE. The CDR3 DNA reads as TGTGCCAGCAGCGTAGCGGCACAGAGCTCTGGAAACACCATATATTTT. Protein product: CASSVAAQSSGNTIYF.

The chain couples TRBV21-1 to TRBJ1-4; TRBD1, as called in the table, went unchecked against the DNA. TRBV21-1 is a recognized pseudogene. The length of the CDR3 is 18 residues. CDR3 in DNA: TGTGCCAGCAGCAAACGGTCCCGGGACAGGGGGCGAGATGAAAAACTGTTTTTT. Translation gives CASSKRSRDRGRDEKLFF.

The chain employs TRBV7-9 and TRBJ1-5; unclear D gene. Germline lookup yields CDR1 SEHNR and CDR2 FQNEAQ (reference sequence). The CDR3 contains 12 residues. Trimming removed 5 bases at V and 7 bases at J, with 9 bases between. CDR3 bases: TGTGCCAGCAGCCTTTCCTACCAGCCCCAGCATTTT. Amino acids: CASSLSYQPQHF.

This chain connects TRBV2 to TRBJ1-5, with 10 bases identical to TRBD1. After removal of 5 bases from V and 4 bases from J, the junction contained 8 bases not matched to a gene. Germline values: CDR1 SNHLY, CDR2 FYNNEI. The CDR3 consists of 16 residues. Here the CDR3 DNA reads TGTGCCAGCAGTCAAAACCGGGACAGGGGAAATCAGCCCCAGCATTTT. It codes for CASSQNRDRGNQPQHF. Together with reference TRBV2 and TRBJ1-5, the CDR3 gives the full variable domain: EPEVTQTPSHQVTQMGQEVILRCVPISNHLYFYWYRQILGQKVEFLVSFYNNEISEKSEIFDDQFSVERPDGSNFTLKIRSTKLEDSAMYFCASSQNRDRGNQPQHFGDGTRLSIL.

The chain couples TRBV9 to TRBJ1-3; possibly TRBD1 for D (5 bases). Looked up from germline, CDR1 is SGDLS and CDR2 is YYNGEE. The CDR3 length is 14 residues. Trimming removed 0 bases at V and 4 bases at J, with 8 bases between. The CDR3 is CASSVEGSGNTIYF. The DNA for the CDR3 is TGTGCCAGCAGCGTAGAGGGGTCGGGAAACACCATATATTTT.

The chain employs TRBV5-6 and TRBJ1-1; possibly TRBD1 for D (6 bases). The CDR3 is 15 amino acids. The V and J ends lost 4 bases and 5 bases respectively, with 18 bases between them. The germline V gene encodes CDR1 SGHDT and CDR2 YYEEEE. The CDR3 sequence: CASSIRVTGSTEAFF. As DNA, the CDR3 is TGTGCCAGCAGCATCAGGGTTACAGGGAGTACTGAAGCTTTCTTT.

This clone was counted once. The J gene is TRBJ2-1, the V gene TRBV9; D may be TRBD2 (5 bases). Germline assignment: CDR1 SGDLS and CDR2 YYNGEE. The CDR3 runs to 16 residues. V was shortened by 1 base and J by 5 bases, with 16 bases between the two germline ends. CDR3: CASSVPRLAPNNEQFF. CDR3 nucleotide sequence: TGTGCCAGCAGCGTACCGAGGCTAGCCCCTAACAATGAGCAGTTCTTC.

Details on this clone: Its ends do not fully match the called genes, so a read error is possible. J is TRBJ1-1 and V is TRBV6-5, with 11 bases matching TRBD1. The CDR3 runs to 13 residues. The germline V gene has CDR1 MNHEY and CDR2 SVGAGI. For the CDR3, the DNA is TGTGCCAGCAGTTACTCCCTGGACAGGGGGCGCATCTTT. Protein product: CASSYSLDRGRIF.

The J gene is TRBJ2-1, the V gene TRBV24-1; 11 bases are a match to TRBD2. CDR1 KGHDR and CDR2 SFDVKD come from the germline V gene. This CDR3 has 16 amino acids. The ends lost 10 bases at V and 3 bases at J; junction bases unmatched: 10. The CDR3 here is CATGDPLAGGYNEQFF. CDR3 sequence (DNA): TGTGCCACAGGAGACCCCCTAGCGGGGGGCTACAATGAGCAGTTCTTC.

The chain combines TRBV3-1 (or the pseudogene TRBV3-2) with TRBJ1-2, with D perhaps TRBD1 (5 bases). Germline V gives CDR1 LGHDT, CDR2 YNNKEL (reference sequence). V gave up 5 bases and J gave up 5 bases, with 15 bases separating them. The length of the CDR3 is 14 residues. CDR3 sequence reads: CASSERNQGYGYTF. CDR3 DNA: TGTGCCAGCAGCGAAAGAAACCAGGGATATGGCTACACCTTC.

The rearrangement links TRBV4-1 to TRBJ2-1; 8 positions agree with TRBD1. The CDR3 consists of 15 residues. J gave up 6 bases and V 0 bases, and 4 bases lay outside the gene matches. CDR1 is MGHRA and CDR2 is YSYEKL in the germline V gene. This CDR3 reads CASSQDRTGSNEQFF. For the CDR3, the DNA is TGCGCCAGCAGCCAAGATCGGACAGGGAGCAATGAGCAGTTCTTC.

The chain is built from TRBV9 and TRBJ2-1; perhaps TRBD2 as D (5 bases). CDR1 and CDR2 (germline): SGDLS, YYNGEE. With 0 bases removed from V and 8 bases from J, the gap between germline ends came to 6 bases. This CDR3 region has 12 residues. The CDR3 DNA sequence: TGTGCCAGCAGCGTAGCACTAGATGAGCAGTTCTTC. This gives the protein CASSVALDEQFF.

This clone was counted only a few times. This sequence joins TRBV25-1 and TRBJ1-3; no definite D call. Trimming cost V 3 bases and J 0 bases, with 9 bases left between them. From germline, CDR1 is MGHDK and CDR2 SYGVNS. The CDR3 extends over 15 amino acids. The CDR3 loop reads CASSEAGFSGNTIYF. The CDR3 DNA sequence: TGTGCCAGCAGTGAGGCGGGTTTCTCTGGAAACACCATATATTTT.

The rearrangement links TRBV24-1 to TRBJ2-7; TRBD1 aligns across 8 bases. The germline V gene has CDR1 KGHDR and CDR2 SFDVKD. V lost 5 bases to trimming and J lost 0 bases; unmatched junction nucleotides: 8. This CDR3 has 16 amino acids. CDR3 in DNA: TGTGCCACCAGTGCCTCCACCGGACAGGGCTCCTACGAGCAGTACTTC. Protein: CATSASTGQGSYEQYF.

The genes are TRBV27 and TRBJ2-7; 10 bases are a match to TRBD2. Germline-derived CDR1 and CDR2 are MNHEY and SMNVEV (reference sequence). This CDR3 has 15 amino acids. V shed 6 bases, J shed 2 bases, and the junction held 7 bases outside the gene matches. In DNA form, the CDR3 reads TGTGCCAGCAGGACCCTAGCGGGAGTGACCTACGAGCAGTACTTC. Translation: CASRTLAGVTYEQYF.

This sequence joins TRBV5-6 and TRBJ1-5, with 7 bases lining up with TRBD1. From germline, CDR1 is SGHDT and CDR2 YYEEEE. V gave up 4 bases and J gave up 3 bases; unmatched junction bases: 7. The CDR3 contains 15 residues. CDR3 amino acids: CASSLGQAINQPQHF. CDR3 DNA: TGTGCCAGCAGCCTCGGACAGGCAATCAATCAGCCCCAGCATTTT.